The present T cell receptor (beta chain) was sequenced within a study of Graves' ophthalmopathy and Graves' hyperthyroidism. Study context: Peripheral blood was gathered at the point of initial diagnosis, before any treatment started.

RNA transcripts provided the template for amplifying TCR beta CDR3 regions. HTBI primers were used in a first-round RT-PCR, which preceded a second-round multiplex PCR. TCRdb passed the multiplex PCR reads through MiXCR, listing each CDR3 protein once. Found here are over 450,000 distinct CDR3 sequences, approximately 15% of them singletons; the top ten hold around 9.8%. Germline assignment: CDR1 KGHSH and CDR2 LQKENI. This CDR3 region has 15 residues. The V and J ends lost 6 bases and 4 bases respectively, with 18 bases between them. V usage is TRBV18 and J usage is TRBJ1-1; tentative D call: TRBD1 (5 bases). Sequencing used blood. The origin of this receptor is a woman in her twenties or thirties with Graves' ophthalmopathy. DNA of the CDR3: TGTGCCAGCTCGGTTAGCAAACCGAGGGGCACTGAAGCTTTCTTT. Its protein product is CASSVSKPRGTEAFF.